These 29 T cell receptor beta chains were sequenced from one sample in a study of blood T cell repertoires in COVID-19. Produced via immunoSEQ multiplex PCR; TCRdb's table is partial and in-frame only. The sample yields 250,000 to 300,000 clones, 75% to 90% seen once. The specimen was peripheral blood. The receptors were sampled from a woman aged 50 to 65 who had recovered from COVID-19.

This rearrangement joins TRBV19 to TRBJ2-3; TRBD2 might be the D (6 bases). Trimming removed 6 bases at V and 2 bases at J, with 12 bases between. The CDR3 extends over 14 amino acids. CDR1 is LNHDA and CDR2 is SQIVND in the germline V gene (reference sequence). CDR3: CASSVTSSTDTQYF. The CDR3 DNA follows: TGTGCCAGTAGCGTTACTAGCTCCACAGATACGCAGTATTTT.

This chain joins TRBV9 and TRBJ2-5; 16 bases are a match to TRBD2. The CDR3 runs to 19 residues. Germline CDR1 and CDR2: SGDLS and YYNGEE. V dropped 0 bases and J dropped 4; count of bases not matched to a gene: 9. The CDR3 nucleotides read TGTGCCAGCAGCGTAGGGGGACTAGCGGGAGGGCCTCTGGGAGAGACCCAGTACTTC. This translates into CASSVGGLAGGPLGETQYF.

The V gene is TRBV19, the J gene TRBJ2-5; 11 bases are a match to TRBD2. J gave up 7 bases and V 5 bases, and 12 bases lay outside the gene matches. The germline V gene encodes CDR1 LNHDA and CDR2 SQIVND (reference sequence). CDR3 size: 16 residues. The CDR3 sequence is CASSLTSGEYRGTQYF. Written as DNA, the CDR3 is TGTGCCAGTAGTCTGACTAGCGGGGAATATAGAGGGACCCAGTACTTC.

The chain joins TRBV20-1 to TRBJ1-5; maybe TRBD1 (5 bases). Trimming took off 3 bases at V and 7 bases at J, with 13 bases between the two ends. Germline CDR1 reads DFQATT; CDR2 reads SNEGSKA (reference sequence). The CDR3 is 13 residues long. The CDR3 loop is CSASWQGGQPQHF. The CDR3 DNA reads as TGCAGTGCTAGTTGGCAGGGAGGGCAGCCCCAGCATTTT.

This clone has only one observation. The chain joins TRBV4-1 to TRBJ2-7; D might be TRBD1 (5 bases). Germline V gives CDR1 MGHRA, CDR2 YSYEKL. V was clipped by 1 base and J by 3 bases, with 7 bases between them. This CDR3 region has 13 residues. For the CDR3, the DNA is TGCGCCAGCAGCCAAGGGGGCCGCTACGAGCAGTACTTC. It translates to CASSQGGRYEQYF.

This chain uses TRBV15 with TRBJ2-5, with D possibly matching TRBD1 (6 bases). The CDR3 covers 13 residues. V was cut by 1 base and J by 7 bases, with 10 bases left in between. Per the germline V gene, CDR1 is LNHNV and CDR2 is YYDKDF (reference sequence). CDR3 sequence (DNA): TGTGCCACCAGCAGAGTAGAAGGGGGGACCCAGTACTTC. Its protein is CATSRVEGGTQYF.

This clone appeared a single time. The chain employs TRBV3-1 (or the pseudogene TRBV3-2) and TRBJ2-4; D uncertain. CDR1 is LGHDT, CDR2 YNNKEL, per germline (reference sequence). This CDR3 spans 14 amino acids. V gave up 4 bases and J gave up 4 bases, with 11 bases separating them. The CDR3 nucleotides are TGTGCCAGCAGCCCGATGTGGAGTAAAAACATTCAGTACTTC. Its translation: CASSPMWSKNIQYF.

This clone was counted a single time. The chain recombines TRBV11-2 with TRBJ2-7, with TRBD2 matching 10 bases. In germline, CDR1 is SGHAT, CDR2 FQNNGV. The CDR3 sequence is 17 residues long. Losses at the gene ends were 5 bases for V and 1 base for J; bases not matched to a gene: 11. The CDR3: CASSRGPLAGASYEQYF. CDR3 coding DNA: TGTGCCAGCAGCCGGGGGCCCCTAGCGGGGGCTTCCTACGAGCAGTACTTC.

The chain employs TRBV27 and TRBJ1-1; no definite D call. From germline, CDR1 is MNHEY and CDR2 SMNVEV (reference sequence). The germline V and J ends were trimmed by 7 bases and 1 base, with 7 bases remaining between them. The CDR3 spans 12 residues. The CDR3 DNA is TGTGCCAGCAAGCACTGGAACACTGAAGCTTTCTTT. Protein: CASKHWNTEAFF.

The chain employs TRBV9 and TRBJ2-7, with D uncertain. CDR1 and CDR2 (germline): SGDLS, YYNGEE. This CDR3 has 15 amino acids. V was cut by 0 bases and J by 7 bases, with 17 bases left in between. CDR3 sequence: CASSVGSNPTTEQYF. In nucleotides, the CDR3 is TGTGCCAGCAGCGTAGGGTCCAACCCCACGACAGAGCAGTACTTC.

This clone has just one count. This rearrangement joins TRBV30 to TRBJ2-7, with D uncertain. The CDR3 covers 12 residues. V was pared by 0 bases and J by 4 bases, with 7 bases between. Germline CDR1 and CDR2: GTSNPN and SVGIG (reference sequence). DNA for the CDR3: TGTGCCTGGAGTGTACTCGGGTACGAGCAGTACTTC. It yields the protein CAWSVLGYEQYF.

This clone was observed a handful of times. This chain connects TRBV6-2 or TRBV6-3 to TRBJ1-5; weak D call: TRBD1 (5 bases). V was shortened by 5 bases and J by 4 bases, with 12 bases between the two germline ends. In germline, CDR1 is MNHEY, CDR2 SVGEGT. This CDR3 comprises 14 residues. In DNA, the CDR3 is TGTGCCAGCAGTCCGGCGACAGAGAATCAGCCCCAGCATTTT. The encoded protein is CASSPATENQPQHF.

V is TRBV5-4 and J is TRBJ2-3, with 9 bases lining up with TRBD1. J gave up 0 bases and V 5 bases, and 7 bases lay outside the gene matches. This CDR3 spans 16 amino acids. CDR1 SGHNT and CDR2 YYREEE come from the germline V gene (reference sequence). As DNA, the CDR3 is TGTGCCAGCAGTTCCGGGACAGGGCTCAGCACAGATACGCAGTATTTT. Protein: CASSSGTGLSTDTQYF.

Here the CDR3 reads CASSLAGTGNYEQYF. In DNA, the CDR3 is TGCGCCAGCAGCTTGGCCGGGACAGGGAACTACGAGCAGTACTTC. The gene calls are TRBV5-1 and TRBJ2-7; 9 nucleotides match TRBD1. CDR3 length: 15 residues. The germline gives CDR1 SGHRS, CDR2 YFSETQ. The V gene end was trimmed by 0 bases and the J gene end by 3 bases; junction bases not matched to a gene: 4.

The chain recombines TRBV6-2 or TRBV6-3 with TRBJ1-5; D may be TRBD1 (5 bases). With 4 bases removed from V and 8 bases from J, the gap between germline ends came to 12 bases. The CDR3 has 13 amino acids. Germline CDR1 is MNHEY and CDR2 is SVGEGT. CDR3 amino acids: CASSSGPREPQHF. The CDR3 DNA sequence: TGTGCCAGCAGTTCAGGGCCCAGGGAGCCCCAGCATTTT.

The CDR3 region is CASSELRNTEAFF. The CDR3, as DNA: TGTGCCAGTAGCGAGCTCCGGAACACTGAAGCTTTCTTT. The gene calls are TRBV19 and TRBJ1-1; no definite D call. V was trimmed by 6 bases and J by 1 base, leaving 9 bases between them. The CDR3 is 13 residues long. In germline, CDR1 is LNHDA, CDR2 SQIVND (reference sequence).

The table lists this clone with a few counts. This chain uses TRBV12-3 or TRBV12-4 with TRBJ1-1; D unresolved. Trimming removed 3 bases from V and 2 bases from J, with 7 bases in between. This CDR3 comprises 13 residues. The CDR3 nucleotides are TGTGCCAGCAGTTTCCAGGTCAACACTGAAGCTTTCTTT. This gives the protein CASSFQVNTEAFF.

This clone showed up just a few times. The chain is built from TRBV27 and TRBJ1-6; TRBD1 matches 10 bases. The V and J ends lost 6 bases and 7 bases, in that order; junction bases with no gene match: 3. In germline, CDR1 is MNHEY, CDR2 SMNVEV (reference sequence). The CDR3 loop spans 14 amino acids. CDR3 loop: CASSRQGANSPLHF. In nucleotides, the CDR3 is TGTGCCAGCAGCCGACAGGGGGCAAATTCACCCCTCCACTTT.

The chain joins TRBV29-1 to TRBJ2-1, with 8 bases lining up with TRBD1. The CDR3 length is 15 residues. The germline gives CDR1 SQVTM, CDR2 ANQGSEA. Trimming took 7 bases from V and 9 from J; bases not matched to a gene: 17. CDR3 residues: CSASQGGIGLGEQFF. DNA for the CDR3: TGCAGCGCCTCACAGGGGGGAATAGGGTTGGGTGAGCAGTTCTTC.

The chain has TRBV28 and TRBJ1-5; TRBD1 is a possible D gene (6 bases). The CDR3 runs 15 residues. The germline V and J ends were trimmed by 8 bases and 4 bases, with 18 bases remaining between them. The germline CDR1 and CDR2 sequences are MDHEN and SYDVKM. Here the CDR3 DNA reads TGTGCCAGCGATGATGGACAGATCCGAAATCAGCCCCAGCATTTT. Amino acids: CASDDGQIRNQPQHF.

CDR3 DNA sequence: TGTGCCTGGTACTCCGGGATTGGTAAACCATTATCTGGAAACACCATATATTTT. It specifies CAWYSGIGKPLSGNTIYF. The V and J genes are TRBV30 and TRBJ1-3, with D uncertain. Germline-derived CDR1 and CDR2 are GTSNPN and SVGIG (reference sequence). V lost 5 bases, J lost 1 base, and 24 bases lay in between. The length of the CDR3 is 18 residues.

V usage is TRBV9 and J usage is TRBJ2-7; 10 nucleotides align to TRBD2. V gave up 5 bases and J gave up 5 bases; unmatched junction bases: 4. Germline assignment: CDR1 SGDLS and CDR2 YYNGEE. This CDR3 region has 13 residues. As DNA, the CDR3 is TGTGCCAGCAGTCCTAGCGGGAGAAACGAGCAGTACTTC. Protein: CASSPSGRNEQYF. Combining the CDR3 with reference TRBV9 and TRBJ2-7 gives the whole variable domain DSGVTQTPKHLITATGQRVTLRCSPRSGDLSVYWYQQSLDQGLQFLIQYYNGEERAKGNILERFSAQQFPDLHSELNLSSLELGDSALYFCASSPSGRNEQYFGPGTRLTVT.

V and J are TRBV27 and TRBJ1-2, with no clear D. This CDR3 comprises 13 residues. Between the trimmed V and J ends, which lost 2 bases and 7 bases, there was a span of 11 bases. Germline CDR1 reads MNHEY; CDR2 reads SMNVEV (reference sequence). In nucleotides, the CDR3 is TGTGCCAGCAGTTTAGACGGTGAGGCTGGCTACACCTTC. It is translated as CASSLDGEAGYTF.

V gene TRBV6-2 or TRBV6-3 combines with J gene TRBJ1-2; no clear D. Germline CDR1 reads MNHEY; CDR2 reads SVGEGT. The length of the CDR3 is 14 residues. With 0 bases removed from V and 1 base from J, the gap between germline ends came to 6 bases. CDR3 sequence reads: CASSYSEVNYGYTF. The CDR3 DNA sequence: TGTGCCAGCAGTTACTCGGAGGTTAACTATGGCTACACCTTC.

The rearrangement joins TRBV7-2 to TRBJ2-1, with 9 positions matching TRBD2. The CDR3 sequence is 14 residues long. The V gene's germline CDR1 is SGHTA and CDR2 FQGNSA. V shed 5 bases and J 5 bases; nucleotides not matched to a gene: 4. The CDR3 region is CASSATSGNNEQFF. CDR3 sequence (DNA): TGTGCCAGCAGCGCGACTAGCGGAAACAATGAGCAGTTCTTC.

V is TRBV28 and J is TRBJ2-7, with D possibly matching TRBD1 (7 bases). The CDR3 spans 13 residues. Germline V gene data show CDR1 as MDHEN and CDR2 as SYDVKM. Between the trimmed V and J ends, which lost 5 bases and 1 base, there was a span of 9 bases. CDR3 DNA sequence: TGTGCCAGCAGTGCGGGACAGTCCTACGAGCAGTACTTC. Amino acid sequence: CASSAGQSYEQYF.

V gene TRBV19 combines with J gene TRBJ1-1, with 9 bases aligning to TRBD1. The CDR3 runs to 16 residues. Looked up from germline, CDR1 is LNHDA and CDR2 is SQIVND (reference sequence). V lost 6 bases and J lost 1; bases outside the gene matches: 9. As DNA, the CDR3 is TGTGCCAGTAGGATTCAAACGGGACAGGGGAACACTGAAGCTTTCTTT. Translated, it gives CASRIQTGQGNTEAFF.

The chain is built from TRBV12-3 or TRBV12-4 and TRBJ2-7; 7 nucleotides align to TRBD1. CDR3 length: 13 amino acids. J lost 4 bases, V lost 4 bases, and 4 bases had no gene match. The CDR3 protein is CASSSTGLYEQYF. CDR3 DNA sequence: TGTGCCAGCAGTTCGACAGGGCTTTACGAGCAGTACTTC.

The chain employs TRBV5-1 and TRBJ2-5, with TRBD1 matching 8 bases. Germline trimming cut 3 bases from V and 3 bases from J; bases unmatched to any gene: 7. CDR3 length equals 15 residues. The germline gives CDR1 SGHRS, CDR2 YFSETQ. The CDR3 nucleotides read TGCGCCAGCAGCTCGGTACTGACAGGGGAAGAGACCCAGTACTTC. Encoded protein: CASSSVLTGEETQYF.